This entry describes one T cell receptor beta chain. Its antigen target is currently unknown. Base-call qualities are not available, and no considerably larger clone is one nucleotide away. Its CDR3 holds 14 amino acids, cysteine through phenylalanine. Only the CDR3 part of the read is kept: 42 bases, read in frame from the first base. Cut back by 1 base and 5 bases, the V and J ends lie 10 bases apart. The germline V gene provides CDR1 KGHSH and CDR2 LQKENI. The entry originates in a study of T-cell reconstitution after alpha-beta-depleted transplantation in children (dated by TCRdb to the mid-2010s). The study in broad terms: The study quantitatively tracked T-cell immune reconstitution after TCRalphabeta/CD19-depleted allogeneic hematopoietic cell transplantation in children using TCR repertoire profiling. The paper as a whole reports these results and caveats: In some patients, high TCRbeta diversity at day 60 was attributed to recipient T cells and intrathymic progenitors that had survived conditioning. The frequencies of hyperexpanded clones fell over the following months, and after one year, T-cell counts and TCRbeta diversity were mostly attributed to newly produced T cells. The apparently early recovery of alphabetaT-cell counts about two months after transplant reportedly depended on only several hundred rapidly expanded clones that came from non-depleted graft cells.

The library was generated by PCR. Sequencing was performed on an Illumina HiSeq 2500. TCR libraries were prepared with molecular barcoding, using unique molecular identifiers to normalize TCRbeta repertoire quantification. Clones were called with MiXCR by TCRdb after fastp trimmed the public reads at Q25, and only in-frame beta chains were retained. Here each entry gathers all rows of one CDR3 protein and keeps the most common genes and DNA. The sample table holds 550,000 to 600,000 distinct CDR3 sequences, of which around 23% were seen once. Approximately 14% of the sample comes from the top ten. The treatment or condition label of this sample denotes: allogeneic hematopoietic cell transplantation with graft depleted of TCRalphabeta T cells and CD19 B cells. The children who served as transplant recipients had been given grafts of TCRalphabeta/CD19-depleted allogeneic hematopoietic cells.

This specimen consisted of PBMCs, mostly from graft donor cells, obtained 360 days after TCRalphabeta/CD19-depleted stem cell transplant. The chain uses TRBV18 and TRBJ2-3; confidence is insufficient to name the D gene. The sequence was collected from a boy younger than two who had a stem cell transplant for acute myeloid leukemia, so the T cells may come from the graft donor. The base sequence is TGTGCCAGCTCACCACAGGGATACGGAGATACGCAGTATTTT. The translation is CASSPQGYGDTQYF.